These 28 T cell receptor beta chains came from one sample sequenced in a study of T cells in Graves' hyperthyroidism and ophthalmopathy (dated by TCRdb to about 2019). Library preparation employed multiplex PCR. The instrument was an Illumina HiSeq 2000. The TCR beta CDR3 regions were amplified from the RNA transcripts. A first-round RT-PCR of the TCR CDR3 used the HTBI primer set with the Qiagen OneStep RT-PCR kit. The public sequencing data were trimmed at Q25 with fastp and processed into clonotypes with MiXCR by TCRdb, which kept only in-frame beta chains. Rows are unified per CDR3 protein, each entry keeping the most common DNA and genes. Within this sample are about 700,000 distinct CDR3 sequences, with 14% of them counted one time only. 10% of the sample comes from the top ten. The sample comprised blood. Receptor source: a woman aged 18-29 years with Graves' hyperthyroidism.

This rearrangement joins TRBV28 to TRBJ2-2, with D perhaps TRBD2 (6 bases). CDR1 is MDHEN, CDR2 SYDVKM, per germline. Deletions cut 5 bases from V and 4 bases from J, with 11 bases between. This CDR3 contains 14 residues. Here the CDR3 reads CASSRGDGTGELFF. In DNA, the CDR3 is TGTGCCAGCAGTCGCGGGGACGGCACCGGGGAGCTGTTTTTT.

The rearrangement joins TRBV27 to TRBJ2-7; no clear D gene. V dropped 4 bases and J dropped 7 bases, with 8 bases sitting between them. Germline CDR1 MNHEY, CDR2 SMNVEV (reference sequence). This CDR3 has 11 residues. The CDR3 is CASSSFREQYF. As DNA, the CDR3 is TGTGCCAGCAGTTCATTCAGGGAGCAGTACTTC.

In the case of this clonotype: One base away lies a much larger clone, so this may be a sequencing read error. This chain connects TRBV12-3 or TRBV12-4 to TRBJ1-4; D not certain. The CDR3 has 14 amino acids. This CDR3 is CASSLTGGGEKLVF. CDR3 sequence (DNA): TGTGCCAGCAGTTTAACCGGCGGTGGGGAAAAACTGGTTTTT.

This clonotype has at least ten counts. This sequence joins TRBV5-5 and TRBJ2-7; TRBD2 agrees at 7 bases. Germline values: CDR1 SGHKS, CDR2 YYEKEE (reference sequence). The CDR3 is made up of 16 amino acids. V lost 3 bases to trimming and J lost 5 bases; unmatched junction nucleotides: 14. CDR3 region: CASSCPGEGPLDEQYF. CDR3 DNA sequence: TGTGCCAGCAGCTGCCCTGGGGAGGGCCCACTAGACGAGCAGTACTTC.

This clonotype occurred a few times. CDR3 sequence: CSARVGGPNTEAFF. The CDR3, as DNA: TGCAGTGCTAGAGTCGGAGGACCGAACACTGAAGCTTTCTTT. The chain joins TRBV20-1 to TRBJ1-1; D is ambiguous. Germline V CDR1 and CDR2: DFQATT, SNEGSKA (reference sequence). The V gene lost 1 base and the J gene lost 1 base, with 10 bases spanning the gap. The CDR3 covers 14 residues.

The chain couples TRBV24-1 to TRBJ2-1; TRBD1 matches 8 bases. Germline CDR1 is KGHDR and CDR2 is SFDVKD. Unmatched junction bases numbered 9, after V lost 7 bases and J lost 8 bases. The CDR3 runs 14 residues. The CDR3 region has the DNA TGTGCCACCAGGGGAGCGACAGGGGTTGATGAGCAGTTCTTC. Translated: CATRGATGVDEQFF.

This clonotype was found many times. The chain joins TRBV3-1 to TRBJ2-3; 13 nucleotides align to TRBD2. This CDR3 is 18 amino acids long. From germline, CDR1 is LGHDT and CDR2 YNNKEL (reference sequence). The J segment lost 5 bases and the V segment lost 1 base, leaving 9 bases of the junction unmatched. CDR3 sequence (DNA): TGTGCCAGCAGCCAAGTTTTCAGGACTAGCGGGAGAGGAGATACGCAGTATTTT. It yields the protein CASSQVFRTSGRGDTQYF.

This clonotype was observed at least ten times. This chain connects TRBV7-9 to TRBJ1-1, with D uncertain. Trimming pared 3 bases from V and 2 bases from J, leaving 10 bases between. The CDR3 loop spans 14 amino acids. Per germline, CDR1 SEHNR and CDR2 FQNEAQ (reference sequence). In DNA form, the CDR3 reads TGTGCCAGCAGCTTTATAGGAGTTAACACTGAAGCTTTCTTT. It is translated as CASSFIGVNTEAFF.

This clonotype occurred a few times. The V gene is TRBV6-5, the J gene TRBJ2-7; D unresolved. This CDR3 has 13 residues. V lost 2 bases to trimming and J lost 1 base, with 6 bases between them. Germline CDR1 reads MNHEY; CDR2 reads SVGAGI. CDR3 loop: CASSYQHSYEQYF. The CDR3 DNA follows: TGTGCCAGCAGTTACCAACATTCCTACGAGCAGTACTTC.

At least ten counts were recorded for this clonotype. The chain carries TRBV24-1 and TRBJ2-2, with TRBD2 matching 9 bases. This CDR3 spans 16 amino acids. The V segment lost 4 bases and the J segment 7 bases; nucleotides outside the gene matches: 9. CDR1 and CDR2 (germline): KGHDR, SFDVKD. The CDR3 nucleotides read TGTGCCACCAGTGACGTACTAGCGGGCGAAGGCGGGGAGCTGTTTTTT. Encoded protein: CATSDVLAGEGGELFF.

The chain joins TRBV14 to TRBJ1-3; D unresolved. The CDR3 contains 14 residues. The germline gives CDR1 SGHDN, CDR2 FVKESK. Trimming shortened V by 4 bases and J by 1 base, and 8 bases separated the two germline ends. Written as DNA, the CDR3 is TGTGCCAGCAGCCTGGAGCCGTCTGGAAACACCATATATTTT. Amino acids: CASSLEPSGNTIYF.

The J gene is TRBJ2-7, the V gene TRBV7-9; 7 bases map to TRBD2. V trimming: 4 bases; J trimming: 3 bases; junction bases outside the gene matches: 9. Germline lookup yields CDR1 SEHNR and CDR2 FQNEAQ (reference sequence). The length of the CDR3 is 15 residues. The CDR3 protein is CASSSIRWEGYEQYF. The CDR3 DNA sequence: TGTGCCAGCAGCTCCATCCGCTGGGAGGGCTACGAGCAGTACTTC.

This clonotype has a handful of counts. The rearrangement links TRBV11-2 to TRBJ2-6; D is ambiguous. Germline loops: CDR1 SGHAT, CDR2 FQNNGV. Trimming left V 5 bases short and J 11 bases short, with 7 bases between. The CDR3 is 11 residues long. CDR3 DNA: TGTGCCAGCAGCCCTTGGGACGTCCTGACTTTC. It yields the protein CASSPWDVLTF.

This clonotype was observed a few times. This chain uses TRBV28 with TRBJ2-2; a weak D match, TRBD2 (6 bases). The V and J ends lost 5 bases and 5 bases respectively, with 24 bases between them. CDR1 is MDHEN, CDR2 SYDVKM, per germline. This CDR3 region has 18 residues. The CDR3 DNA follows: TGTGCCAGCAGTACCCAACTTGAGGAGGGCAGGACAACCGGGGAGCTGTTTTTT. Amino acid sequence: CASSTQLEEGRTTGELFF.

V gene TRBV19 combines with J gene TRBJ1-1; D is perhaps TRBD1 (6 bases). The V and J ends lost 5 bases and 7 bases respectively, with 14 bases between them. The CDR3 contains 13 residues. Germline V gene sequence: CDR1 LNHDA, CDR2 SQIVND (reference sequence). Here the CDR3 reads CASSPWRGLEAFF. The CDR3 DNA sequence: TGTGCCAGTAGTCCGTGGCGGGGGCTTGAAGCTTTCTTT.

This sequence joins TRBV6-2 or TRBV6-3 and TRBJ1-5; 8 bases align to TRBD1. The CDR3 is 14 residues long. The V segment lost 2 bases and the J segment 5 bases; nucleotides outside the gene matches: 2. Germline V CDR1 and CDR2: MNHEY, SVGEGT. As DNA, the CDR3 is TGTGCCAGCAGTTACCAGGGGGCCCATCAGCCCCAGCATTTT. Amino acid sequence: CASSYQGAHQPQHF.

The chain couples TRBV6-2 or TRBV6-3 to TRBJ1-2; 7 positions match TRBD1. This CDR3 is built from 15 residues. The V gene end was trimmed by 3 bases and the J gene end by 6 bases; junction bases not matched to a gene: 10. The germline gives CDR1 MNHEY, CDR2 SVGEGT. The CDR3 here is CASSYEGQWGNGYTF. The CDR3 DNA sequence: TGTGCCAGCAGTTATGAGGGACAGTGGGGGAATGGCTACACCTTC.

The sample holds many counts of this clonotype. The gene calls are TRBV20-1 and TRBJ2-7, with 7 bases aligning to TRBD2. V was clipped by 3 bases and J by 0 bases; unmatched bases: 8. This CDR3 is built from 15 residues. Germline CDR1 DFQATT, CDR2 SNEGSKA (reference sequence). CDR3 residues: CSASRLLAASYEQYF. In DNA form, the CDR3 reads TGCAGTGCTAGTCGCCTTCTAGCGGCCTCCTACGAGCAGTACTTC.

CDR3 coding DNA: TGTGCCAGCAGCTTAGGCGCAGGGAGCAACACCGGGGAGCTGTTTTTT. It specifies CASSLGAGSNTGELFF. The chain carries TRBV7-9 and TRBJ2-2; D tentatively reads TRBD1 or TRBD2 (5 bases each). Germline loops: CDR1 SEHNR, CDR2 FQNEAQ (reference sequence). CDR3 length equals 16 residues. The germline V and J ends were trimmed by 1 base and 2 bases, with 11 bases remaining between them. Together with reference TRBV7-9 and TRBJ2-2, the CDR3 gives the full variable domain: DTGVSQNPRHKITKRGQNVTFRCDPISEHNRLYWYRQTLGQGPEFLTYFQNEAQLEKSRLLSDRFSAERPKGSFSTLEIQRTEQGDSAMYLCASSLGAGSNTGELFFGEGSRLTVL.

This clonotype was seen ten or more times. The CDR3 DNA sequence: TGTGCCAGCAGCCGTGGACAGGGGGATCAGCCCCAGCATTTT. Residues: CASSRGQGDQPQHF. This chain uses TRBV13 with TRBJ1-5; 10 bases fit TRBD1. Germline V gene data show CDR1 as PRHDT and CDR2 as FYEKMQ (reference sequence). Trimming took 5 bases from V and 5 from J; bases not matched to a gene: 3. The CDR3 extends over 14 amino acids. The complete variable domain, with remaining parts taken from reference TRBV13 and TRBJ1-5, reads AAGVIQSPRHLIKEKRETATLKCYPIPRHDTVYWYQQGPGQDPQFLISFYEKMQSDKGSIPDRFSAQQFSDYHSELNMSSLELGDSALYFCASSRGQGDQPQHFGDGTRLSIL.

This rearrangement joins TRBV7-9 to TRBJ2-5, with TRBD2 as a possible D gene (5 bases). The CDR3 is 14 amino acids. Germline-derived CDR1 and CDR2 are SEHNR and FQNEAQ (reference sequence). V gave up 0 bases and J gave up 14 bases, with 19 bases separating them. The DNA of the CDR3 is TGTGCCAGCAGCTTAGCGAGACCGGACGAGGGCAAATACTTC. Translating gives CASSLARPDEGKYF.

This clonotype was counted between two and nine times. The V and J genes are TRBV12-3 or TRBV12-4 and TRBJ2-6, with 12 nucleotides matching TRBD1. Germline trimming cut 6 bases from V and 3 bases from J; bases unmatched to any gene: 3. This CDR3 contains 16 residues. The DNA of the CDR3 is TGTGCCAGCAGGGGACAGGGGGCCGGTGGGGCCAACGTCCTGACTTTC. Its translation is CASRGQGAGGANVLTF.

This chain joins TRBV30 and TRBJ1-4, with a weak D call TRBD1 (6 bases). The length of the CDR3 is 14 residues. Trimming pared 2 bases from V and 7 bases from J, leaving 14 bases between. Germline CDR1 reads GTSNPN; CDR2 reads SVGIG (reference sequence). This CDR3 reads CAWSRQQGGEKLFF. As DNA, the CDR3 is TGTGCCTGGAGTAGGCAACAGGGAGGTGAAAAACTGTTTTTT. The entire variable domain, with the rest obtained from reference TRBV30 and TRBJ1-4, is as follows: SQTIHQWPATLVQPVGSPLSLECTVEGTSNPNLYWYRQAAGRGLQLLFYSVGIGQISSEVPQNLSASRPQDRQFILSSKKLLLSDSGFYLCAWSRQQGGEKLFFGSGTQLSVL.

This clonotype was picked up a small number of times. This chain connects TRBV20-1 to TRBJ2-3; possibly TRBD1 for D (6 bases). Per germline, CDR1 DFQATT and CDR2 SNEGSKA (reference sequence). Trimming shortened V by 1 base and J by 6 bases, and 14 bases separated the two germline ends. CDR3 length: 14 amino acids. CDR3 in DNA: TGCAGTGCTAGAGTGGCAGGGGAAGGGGATACGCAGTATTTT. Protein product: CSARVAGEGDTQYF.

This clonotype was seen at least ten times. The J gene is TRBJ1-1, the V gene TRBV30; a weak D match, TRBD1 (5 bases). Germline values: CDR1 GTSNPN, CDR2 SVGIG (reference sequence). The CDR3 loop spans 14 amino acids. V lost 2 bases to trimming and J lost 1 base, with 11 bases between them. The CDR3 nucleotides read TGTGCCTGGAGTCCGGACACTAAGAACACTGAAGCTTTCTTT. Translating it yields CAWSPDTKNTEAFF.

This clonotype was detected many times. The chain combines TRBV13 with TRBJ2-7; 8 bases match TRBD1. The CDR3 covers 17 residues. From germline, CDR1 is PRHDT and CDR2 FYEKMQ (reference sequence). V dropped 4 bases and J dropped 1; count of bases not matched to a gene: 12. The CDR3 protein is CASSSSEGRGPSYEQYF. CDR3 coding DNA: TGTGCCAGCAGCTCATCGGAGGGCAGGGGGCCGTCCTACGAGCAGTACTTC.

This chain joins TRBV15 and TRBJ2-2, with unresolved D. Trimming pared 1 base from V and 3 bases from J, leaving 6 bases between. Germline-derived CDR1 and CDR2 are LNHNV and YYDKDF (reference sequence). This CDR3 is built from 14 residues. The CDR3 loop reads CATSRARDTGELFF. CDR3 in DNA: TGTGCCACCAGCAGAGCCCGGGACACCGGGGAGCTGTTTTTT.

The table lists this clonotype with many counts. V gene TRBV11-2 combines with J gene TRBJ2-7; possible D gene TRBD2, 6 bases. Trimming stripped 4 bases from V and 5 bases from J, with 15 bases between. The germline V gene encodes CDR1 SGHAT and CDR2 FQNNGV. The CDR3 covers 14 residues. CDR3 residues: CASSSTRTTNEQYF. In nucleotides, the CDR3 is TGTGCCAGCAGCTCGACAAGGACTACCAACGAGCAGTACTTC.